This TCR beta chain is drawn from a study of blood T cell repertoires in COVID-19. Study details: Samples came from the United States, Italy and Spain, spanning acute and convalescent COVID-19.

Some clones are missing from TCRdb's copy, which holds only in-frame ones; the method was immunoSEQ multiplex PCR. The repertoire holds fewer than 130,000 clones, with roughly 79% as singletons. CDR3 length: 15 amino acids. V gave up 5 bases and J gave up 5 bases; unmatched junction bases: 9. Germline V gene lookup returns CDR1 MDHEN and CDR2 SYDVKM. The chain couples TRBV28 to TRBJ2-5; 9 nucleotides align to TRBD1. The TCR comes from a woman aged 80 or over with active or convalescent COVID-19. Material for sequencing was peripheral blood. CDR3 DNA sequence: TGTGCCAGCAGTCCATCACAGGGGGCCGGGGAGACCCAGTACTTC. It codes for CASSPSQGAGETQYF. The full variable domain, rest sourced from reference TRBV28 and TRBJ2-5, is DVKVTQSSRYLVKRTGEKVFLECVQDMDHENMFWYRQDPGLGLRLIYFSYDVKMKEKGDIPEGYSVSREKKERFSLILESASTNQTSMYLCASSPSQGAGETQYFGPGTRLLVL.